These 8 T cell receptor beta chains originate from one sample sequenced in a study of cytomegalovirus exposure and HLA in healthy donors. PCR used 60 Vbeta primers and 13 Jbeta primers. The data were produced by immunoSEQ multiplex PCR, yet TCRdb's version contains in-frame clones alone and is incomplete. The sample has 130,000 to 150,000 clones, 60% to 85% seen once; the top ten hold less than 8%. Source material: PBMCs. The receptors shown here come from a woman aged 40 to 50 in good health and CMV-seropositive.

As DNA, the CDR3 is TGTGCCAGCAGCCTGGGGACAGGGGTTTATGGCTACACCTTC. Protein sequence: CASSLGTGVYGYTF. The chain links TRBV5-6 to TRBJ1-2, with TRBD1 identical over 10 bases. J gave up 5 bases and V 4 bases, and 5 bases lay outside the gene matches. In germline, CDR1 is SGHDT, CDR2 YYEEEE. The CDR3 consists of 14 residues.

The V and J genes are TRBV6-1 and TRBJ1-5, with D perhaps TRBD1 (5 bases). V gave up 3 bases and J gave up 4 bases, with 13 bases separating them. This CDR3 contains 15 residues. Germline loops: CDR1 MNHNS, CDR2 SASEGT. CDR3 protein: CASSDAQGINQPQHF. The CDR3 coding sequence is TGTGCCAGCAGTGATGCGCAGGGCATAAATCAGCCCCAGCATTTT.

For this clone: A junction boundary mismatches the germline segment, possibly from a read error. The chain recombines TRBV6-5 with TRBJ2-2, with 7 positions matching TRBD2. CDR1 is MNHEY and CDR2 is SVGAGI in the germline V gene. This CDR3 is 14 amino acids long. The CDR3 DNA follows: TGTGCCAGCAGCGGGGGGTTGAACATCGGGGAGCTGTTTTTT. This translates into CASSGGLNIGELFF.

This chain links TRBV11-2 with TRBJ2-3; 8 nucleotides line up with TRBD1. V gave up 5 bases and J gave up 0 bases; unmatched junction bases: 13. This CDR3 comprises 18 residues. Germline CDR1 reads SGHAT; CDR2 reads FQNNGV. The CDR3 region is CASSGQGAGSRSTDTQYF. The DNA for the CDR3 is TGTGCCAGCAGCGGCCAGGGGGCAGGAAGTAGGAGCACAGATACGCAGTATTTT.

The chain links TRBV10-3 to TRBJ1-1; D perhaps matches TRBD1 (6 bases). This CDR3 has 13 residues. Germline CDR1 ENHRY, CDR2 SYGVKD. V lost 5 bases and J lost 0, with 7 bases in between. This CDR3 reads CAISYRVNTEAFF. For the CDR3, the DNA is TGTGCCATCAGTTACAGGGTGAACACTGAAGCTTTCTTT.

This chain joins TRBV7-9 and TRBJ1-5; 8 bases align to TRBD1. The CDR3 runs 15 residues. V was pared by 5 bases and J by 6 bases, with 9 bases of the junction left unmatched. Germline CDR1 SEHNR, CDR2 FQNEAQ (reference sequence). CDR3 in amino acids: CASSLSTGEGQPQHF. The CDR3 nucleotides read TGTGCCAGCAGCCTGTCGACAGGGGAGGGTCAGCCCCAGCATTTT. Full variable domain (rest looked up from reference TRBV7-9 and TRBJ1-5): DTGVSQNPRHKITKRGQNVTFRCDPISEHNRLYWYRQTLGQGPEFLTYFQNEAQLEKSRLLSDRFSAERPKGSFSTLEIQRTEQGDSAMYLCASSLSTGEGQPQHFGDGTRLSIL.

The genes are TRBV10-3 and TRBJ2-2, with TRBD1 as a possible D gene (6 bases). Deletions cut 10 bases from V and 4 bases from J, with 16 bases between. Germline-derived CDR1 and CDR2 are ENHRY and SYGVKD. The CDR3 is 14 amino acids. CDR3 nucleotide sequence: TGTGCCACAGGATTTAACAGGGCCACCGGGGAGCTGTTTTTT. This encodes CATGFNRATGELFF.

In this sample, this clone turned up once. The chain employs TRBV6-5 and TRBJ2-2; 8 bases match TRBD1. Germline-derived CDR1 and CDR2 are MNHEY and SVGAGI. The CDR3 sequence is 15 residues long. After removal of 4 bases from V and 0 bases from J, the junction contained 1 base not matched to a gene. DNA of the CDR3: TGTGCCAGCAGTTGGGACAGGACGAACACCGGGGAGCTGTTTTTT. Translation: CASSWDRTNTGELFF.